This T cell receptor beta chain was retrieved from a study of T cells in tuberculosis. On the study more broadly: A South African cohort included IGRA-negative adolescents, latently infected IGRA-positive adolescents and adults with active tuberculosis.

Whole-study findings and limits: Active tuberculosis alpha repertoires lay closer to GMM-specific TCRs than controls'.

Of note for this clone: Its antigen is as yet unknown.

Time point meaning: new active TB diagnosis, blood taken before or within 7 days of starting treatment. TCRdb's copy holds only in-frame clones and misses some; the assay was immunoSEQ multiplex PCR. The sample has 20,000 to 25,000 clones; under 85% are singletons. From germline, CDR1 is LGHNA and CDR2 YNFKEQ. The length of the CDR3 is 16 residues. The J segment lost 5 bases and the V segment lost 4 bases, leaving 8 bases of the junction unmatched. The clonotype originates from an adult with tuberculosis. The chain is built from TRBV4-2 and TRBJ2-7; 13 bases align to TRBD2. The source was PBMCs, collected at tuberculosis diagnosis. This chain's CDR3 is CASSPLAGGPNNEQYF. The CDR3 DNA reads TGTGCCAGCAGCCCACTAGCGGGAGGGCCAAACAACGAGCAGTACTTC.